One TCR beta chain is described in this entry. This CDR3 spans 16 amino acids. Germline lookup yields CDR1 LGHNA and CDR2 YNFKEQ. This specimen belongs to a study of T cells expressing NK-cell markers. The wider study: CD3+CD56+NKG2C+, CD3+CD56+NKG2C- and CD3+CD56-NKG2C+ T cells, once sorted, supplied the TCR beta repertoires.

TCRdb reprocessed the 5' RACE reads, keeping one entry per CDR3 protein, no DNA. This sample's table has a few hundred thousand distinct CDR3 sequences. The chain is built from TRBV4-2 and TRBJ2-5; TCRdb indicates TRBD2, and absent DNA this call remains unverified. The material sequenced was blood T cells: a sorted CD56 or NKG2C T cell subset, CD4+ or CD8+ T cells, or bulk PBMC T cells (not recorded which). This TCR was recovered from a man between 18 and 29 years old in good health. The CDR3 loop reads CASTHSGASGGSAQYF.